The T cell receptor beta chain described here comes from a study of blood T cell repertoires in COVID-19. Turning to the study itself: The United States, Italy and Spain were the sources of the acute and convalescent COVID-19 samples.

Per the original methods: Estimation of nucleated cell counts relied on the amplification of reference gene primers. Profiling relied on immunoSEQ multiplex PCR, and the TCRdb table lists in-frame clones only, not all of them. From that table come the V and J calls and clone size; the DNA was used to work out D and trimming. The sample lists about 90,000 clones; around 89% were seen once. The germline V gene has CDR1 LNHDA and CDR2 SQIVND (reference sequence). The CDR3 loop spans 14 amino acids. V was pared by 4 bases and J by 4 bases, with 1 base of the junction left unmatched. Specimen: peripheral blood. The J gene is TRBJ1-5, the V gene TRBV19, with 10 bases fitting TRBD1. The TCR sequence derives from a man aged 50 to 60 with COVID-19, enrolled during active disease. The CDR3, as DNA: TGTGCCAGTAGTAGGGACAGGGGAAATCAGCCCCAGCATTTT. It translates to CASSRDRGNQPQHF.